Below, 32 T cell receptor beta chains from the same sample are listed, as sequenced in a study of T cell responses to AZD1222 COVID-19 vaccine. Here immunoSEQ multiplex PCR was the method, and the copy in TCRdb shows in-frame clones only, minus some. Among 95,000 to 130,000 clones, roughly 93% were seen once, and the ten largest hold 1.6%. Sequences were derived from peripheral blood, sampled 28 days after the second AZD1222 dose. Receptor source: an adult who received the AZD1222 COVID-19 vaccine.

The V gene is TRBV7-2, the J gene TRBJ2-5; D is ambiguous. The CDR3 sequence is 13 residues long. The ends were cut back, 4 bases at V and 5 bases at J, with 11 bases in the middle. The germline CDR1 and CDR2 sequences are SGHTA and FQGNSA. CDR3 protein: CASSSQTVETQYF. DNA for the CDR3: TGTGCCAGCAGCTCCCAAACCGTGGAGACCCAGTACTTC.

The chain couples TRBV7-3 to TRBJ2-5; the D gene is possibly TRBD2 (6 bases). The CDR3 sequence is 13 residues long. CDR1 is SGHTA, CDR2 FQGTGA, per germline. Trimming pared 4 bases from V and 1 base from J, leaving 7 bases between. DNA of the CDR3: TGTGCCAGCAGCTCTAGCGTCCAAGAGACCCAGTACTTC. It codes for CASSSSVQETQYF.

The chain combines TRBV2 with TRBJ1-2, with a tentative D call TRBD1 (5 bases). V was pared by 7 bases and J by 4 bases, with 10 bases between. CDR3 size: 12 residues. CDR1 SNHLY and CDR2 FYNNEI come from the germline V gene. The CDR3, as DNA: TGTGCCAGCATTGACAGTCTCTATGGCTACACCTTC. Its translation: CASIDSLYGYTF.

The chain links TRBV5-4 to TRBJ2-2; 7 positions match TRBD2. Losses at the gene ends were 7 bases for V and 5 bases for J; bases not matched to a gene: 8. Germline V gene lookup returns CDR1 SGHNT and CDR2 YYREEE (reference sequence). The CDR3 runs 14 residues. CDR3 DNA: TGTGCCAGCGGAAGGCTAGCGGAAACCGGGGAGCTGTTTTTT. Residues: CASGRLAETGELFF.

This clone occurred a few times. The CDR3 nucleotides read TGTGCCATCAAGGGACAGGGGTCCTACGAGCAGTACTTC. Its protein is CAIKGQGSYEQYF. This chain connects TRBV10-3 to TRBJ2-7; 10 bases are shared with TRBD1. Germline V gene data show CDR1 as ENHRY and CDR2 as SYGVKD. The CDR3 consists of 13 residues. V gave up 7 bases and J gave up 1 base; unmatched junction bases: 1.

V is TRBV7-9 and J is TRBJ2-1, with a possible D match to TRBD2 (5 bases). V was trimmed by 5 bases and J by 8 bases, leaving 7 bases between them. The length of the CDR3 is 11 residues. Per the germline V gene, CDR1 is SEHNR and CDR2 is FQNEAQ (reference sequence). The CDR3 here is CASSLSDEQFF. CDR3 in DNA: TGTGCCAGCAGCCTTAGCGATGAGCAGTTCTTC.

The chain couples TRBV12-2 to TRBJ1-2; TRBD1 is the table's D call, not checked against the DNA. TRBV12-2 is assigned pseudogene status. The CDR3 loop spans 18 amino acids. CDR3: CARPPGGQGASSSYGYTF. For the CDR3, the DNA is TGTGCAAGACCACCGGGGGGCCAGGGGGCGAGCAGCAGCTATGGCTACACCTTC.

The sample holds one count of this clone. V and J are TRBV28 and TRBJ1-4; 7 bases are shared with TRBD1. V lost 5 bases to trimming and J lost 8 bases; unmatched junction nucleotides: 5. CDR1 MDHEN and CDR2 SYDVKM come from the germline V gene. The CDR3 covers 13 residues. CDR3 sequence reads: CASSGQGVEKLFF. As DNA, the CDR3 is TGTGCCAGCAGTGGGCAGGGGGTCGAAAAACTGTTTTTT.

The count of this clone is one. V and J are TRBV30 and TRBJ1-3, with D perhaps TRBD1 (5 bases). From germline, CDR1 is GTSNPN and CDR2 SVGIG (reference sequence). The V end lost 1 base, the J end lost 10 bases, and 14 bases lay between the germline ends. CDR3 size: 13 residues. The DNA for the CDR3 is TGTGCCTGGAGTGGCGGGACCGGCAGGACCATATATTTT. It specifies CAWSGGTGRTIYF.

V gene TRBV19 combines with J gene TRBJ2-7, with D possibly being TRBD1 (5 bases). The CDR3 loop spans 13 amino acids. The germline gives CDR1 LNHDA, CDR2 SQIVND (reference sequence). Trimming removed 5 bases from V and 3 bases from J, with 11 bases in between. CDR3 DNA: TGTGCCAGTAGTGTCGGCCAGGGCTACGAGCAGTACTTC. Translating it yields CASSVGQGYEQYF.

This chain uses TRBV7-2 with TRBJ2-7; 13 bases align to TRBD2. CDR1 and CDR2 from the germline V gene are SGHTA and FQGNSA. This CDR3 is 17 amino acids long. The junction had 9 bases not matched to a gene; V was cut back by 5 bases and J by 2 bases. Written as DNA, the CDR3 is TGTGCCAGCAGCCTAAGGGGGACTAGCGGGACGACCTACGAGCAGTACTTC. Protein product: CASSLRGTSGTTYEQYF.

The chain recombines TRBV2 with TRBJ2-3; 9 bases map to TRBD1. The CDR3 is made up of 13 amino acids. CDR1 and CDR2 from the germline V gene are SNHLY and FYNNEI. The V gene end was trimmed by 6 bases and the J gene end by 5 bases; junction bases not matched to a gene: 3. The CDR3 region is CASRQGAGDTQYF. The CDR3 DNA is TGTGCCAGCAGACAGGGGGCGGGAGATACGCAGTATTTT.

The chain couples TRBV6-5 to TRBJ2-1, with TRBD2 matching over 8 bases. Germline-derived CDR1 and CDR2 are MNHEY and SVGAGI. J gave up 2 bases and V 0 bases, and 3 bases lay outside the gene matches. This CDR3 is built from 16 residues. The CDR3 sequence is CASSYSAGVAYNEQFF. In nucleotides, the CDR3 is TGTGCCAGCAGTTACTCAGCGGGAGTGGCCTACAATGAGCAGTTCTTC.

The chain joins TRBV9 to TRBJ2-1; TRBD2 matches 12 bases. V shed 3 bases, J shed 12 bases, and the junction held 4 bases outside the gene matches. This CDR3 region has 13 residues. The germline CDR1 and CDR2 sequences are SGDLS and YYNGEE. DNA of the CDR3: TGTGCCAGCAGCGCGACTAGCGGGGGACCGCAGTTCTTC. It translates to CASSATSGGPQFF.

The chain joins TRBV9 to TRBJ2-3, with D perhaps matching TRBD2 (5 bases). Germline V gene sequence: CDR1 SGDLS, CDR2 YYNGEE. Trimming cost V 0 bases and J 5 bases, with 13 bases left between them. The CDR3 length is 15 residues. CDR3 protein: CASSVGDWRRDTQYF. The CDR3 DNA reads TGTGCCAGCAGCGTAGGGGATTGGAGGAGAGATACGCAGTATTTT.

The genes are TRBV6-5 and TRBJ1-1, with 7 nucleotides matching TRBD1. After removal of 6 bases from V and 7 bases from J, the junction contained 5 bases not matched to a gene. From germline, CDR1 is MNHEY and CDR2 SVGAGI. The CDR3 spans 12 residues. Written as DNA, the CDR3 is TGTGCCAGCAGCCGACAGGGACTTGAAGCTTTCTTT. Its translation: CASSRQGLEAFF.

CDR3 bases: TGTGCCAGCAGTTTTCCTACTAGCGGAAACTACAATGAGCAGTTCTTC. It is translated as CASSFPTSGNYNEQFF. V gene TRBV28 combines with J gene TRBJ2-1; 8 nucleotides agree with TRBD2. The germline V gene has CDR1 MDHEN and CDR2 SYDVKM. Unmatched junction bases numbered 7, after V lost 3 bases and J lost 3 bases. This CDR3 has 16 amino acids.

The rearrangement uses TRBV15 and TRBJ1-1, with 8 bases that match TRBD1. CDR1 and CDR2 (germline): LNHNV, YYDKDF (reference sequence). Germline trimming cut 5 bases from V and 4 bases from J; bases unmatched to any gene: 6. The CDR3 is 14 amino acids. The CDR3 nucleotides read TGTGCCACCAGCCCAAGGACAGGGAGCACTGAAGCTTTCTTT. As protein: CATSPRTGSTEAFF. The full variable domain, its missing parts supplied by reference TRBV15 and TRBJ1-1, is DAMVIQNPRYQVTQFGKPVTLSCSQTLNHNVMYWYQQKSSQAPKLLFHYYDKDFNNEADTPDNFQSRRPNTSFCFLDIRSPGLGDTAMYLCATSPRTGSTEAFFGQGTRLTVV.

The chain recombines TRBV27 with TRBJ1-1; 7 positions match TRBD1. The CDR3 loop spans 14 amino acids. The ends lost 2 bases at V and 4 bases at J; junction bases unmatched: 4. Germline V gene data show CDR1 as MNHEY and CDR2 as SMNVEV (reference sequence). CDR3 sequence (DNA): TGTGCCAGCAGTTTAACAGGGGCCGCCACTGAAGCTTTCTTT. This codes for CASSLTGAATEAFF.

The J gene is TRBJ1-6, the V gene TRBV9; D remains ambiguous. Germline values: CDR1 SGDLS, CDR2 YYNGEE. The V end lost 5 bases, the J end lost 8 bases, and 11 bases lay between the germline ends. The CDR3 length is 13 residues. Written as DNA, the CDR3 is TGTGCCAGCAGAGCGACTGGGGATTCACCCCTCCACTTT. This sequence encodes CASRATGDSPLHF.

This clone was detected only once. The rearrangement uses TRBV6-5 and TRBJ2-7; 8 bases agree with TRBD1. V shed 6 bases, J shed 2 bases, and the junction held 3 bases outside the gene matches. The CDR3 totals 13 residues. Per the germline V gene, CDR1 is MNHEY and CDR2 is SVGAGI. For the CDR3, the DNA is TGTGCCAGCAGGACAGGGGAAGCCTACGAGCAGTACTTC. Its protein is CASRTGEAYEQYF.

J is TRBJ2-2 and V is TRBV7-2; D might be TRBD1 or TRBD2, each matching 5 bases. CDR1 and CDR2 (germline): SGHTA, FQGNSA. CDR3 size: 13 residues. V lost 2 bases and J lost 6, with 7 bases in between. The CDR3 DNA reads TGTGCCAGCAGCTTATTGGGGGCCGGGGAGCTGTTTTTT. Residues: CASSLLGAGELFF. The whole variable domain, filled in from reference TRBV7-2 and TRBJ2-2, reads GAGVSQSPSNKVTEKGKDVELRCDPISGHTALYWYRQSLGQGLEFLIYFQGNSAPDKSGLPSDRFSAERTGGSVSTLTIQRTQQEDSAVYLCASSLLGAGELFFGEGSRLTVL.

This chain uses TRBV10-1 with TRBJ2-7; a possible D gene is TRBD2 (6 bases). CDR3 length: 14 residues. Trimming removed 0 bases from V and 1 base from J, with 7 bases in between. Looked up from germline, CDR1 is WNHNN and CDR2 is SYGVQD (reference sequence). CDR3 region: CASSESGGSYEQYF. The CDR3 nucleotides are TGCGCCAGCAGTGAGTCGGGGGGTTCCTACGAGCAGTACTTC.

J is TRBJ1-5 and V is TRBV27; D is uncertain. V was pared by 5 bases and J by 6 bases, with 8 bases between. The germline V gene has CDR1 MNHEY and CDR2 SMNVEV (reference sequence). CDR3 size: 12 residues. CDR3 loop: CASSVPFQPQHF. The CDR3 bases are TGTGCCAGCAGTGTCCCTTTTCAGCCCCAGCATTTT.

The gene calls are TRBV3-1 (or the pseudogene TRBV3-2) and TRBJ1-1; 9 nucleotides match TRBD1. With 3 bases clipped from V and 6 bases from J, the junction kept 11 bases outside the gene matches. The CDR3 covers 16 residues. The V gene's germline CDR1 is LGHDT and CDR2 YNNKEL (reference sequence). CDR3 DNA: TGTGCCAGCAGCCATGTGACAGGGGGTTTTGAGGCTGAAGCTTTCTTT. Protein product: CASSHVTGGFEAEAFF.

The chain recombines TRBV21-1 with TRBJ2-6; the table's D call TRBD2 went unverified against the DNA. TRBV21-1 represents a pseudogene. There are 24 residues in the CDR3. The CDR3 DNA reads TGTGCCAGCAGCAATTCGCCCCCGCTAGCGCAAACCTTTTCCCATAACTCTGGGGCCAACGTCCTGACTTTC. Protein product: CASSNSPPLAQTFSHNSGANVLTF.

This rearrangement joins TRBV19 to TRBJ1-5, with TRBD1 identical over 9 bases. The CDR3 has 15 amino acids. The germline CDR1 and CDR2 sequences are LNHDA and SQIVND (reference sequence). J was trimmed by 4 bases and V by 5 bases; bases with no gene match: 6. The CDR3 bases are TGTGCCAGTAGTTCTGGGGGACAGGGAAATCAGCCCCAGCATTTT. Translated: CASSSGGQGNQPQHF.

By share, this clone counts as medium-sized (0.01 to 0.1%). In DNA, the CDR3 is TGTGCCAGCAGCTACGGGACTAGCGGGAGAGCAGGGGAGTTCTTC. Encoded protein: CASSYGTSGRAGEFF. This rearrangement joins TRBV3-1 (or the pseudogene TRBV3-2) to TRBJ2-1; 14 bases fit TRBD2. The CDR3 consists of 15 residues. V trimming: 5 bases; J trimming: 14 bases; junction bases outside the gene matches: 11. The germline V gene encodes CDR1 LGHDT and CDR2 YNNKEL (reference sequence).

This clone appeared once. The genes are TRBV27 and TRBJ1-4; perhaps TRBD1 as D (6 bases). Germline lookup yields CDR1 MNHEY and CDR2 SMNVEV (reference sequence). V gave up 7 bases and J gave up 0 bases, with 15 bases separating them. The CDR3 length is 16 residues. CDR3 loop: CASTPLGQTTNEKLFF. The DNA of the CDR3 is TGTGCCAGCACCCCCCTCGGACAGACAACTAATGAAAAACTGTTTTTT.

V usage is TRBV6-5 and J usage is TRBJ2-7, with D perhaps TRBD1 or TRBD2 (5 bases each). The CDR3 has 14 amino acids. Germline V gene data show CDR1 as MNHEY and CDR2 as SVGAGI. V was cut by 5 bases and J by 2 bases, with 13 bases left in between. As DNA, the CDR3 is TGTGCCAGCAGTCTCAGGGACGGACCCTACGAGCAGTACTTC. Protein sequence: CASSLRDGPYEQYF.

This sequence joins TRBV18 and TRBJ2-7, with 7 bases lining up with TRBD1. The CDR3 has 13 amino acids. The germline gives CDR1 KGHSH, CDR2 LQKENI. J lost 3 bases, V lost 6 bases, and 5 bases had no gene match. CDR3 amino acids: CASSPDRDYEQYF. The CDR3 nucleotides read TGTGCCAGCTCTCCCGACAGGGACTACGAGCAGTACTTC.

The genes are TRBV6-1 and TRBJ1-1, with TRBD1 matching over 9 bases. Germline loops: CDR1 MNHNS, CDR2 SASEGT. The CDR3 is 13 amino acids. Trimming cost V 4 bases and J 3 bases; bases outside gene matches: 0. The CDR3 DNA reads TGTGCCAGCAGTGGACAGGGGGACACTGAAGCTTTCTTT. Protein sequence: CASSGQGDTEAFF.